Described below is a single T cell receptor beta chain sequence and its context. Antigen: not known. In TCRdb, the 5' RACE reads were re-called with MiXCR into one record per CDR3 protein. The sample lists 10,000 to 15,000 distinct CDR3 sequences; more than 20% were seen once. This CDR3 has 16 amino acids. Germline V gene sequence: CDR1 SNHLY, CDR2 FYNNEI. V shed 6 bases, J shed 4 bases, and the junction held 15 bases outside the gene matches. Purified naive CD4+ T cells were depleted of CD25+ Tregs. Findings of the study overall: Greatest tumor Treg TCR overlap was with tumor naive CD4+ cells.

This sequence joins TRBV2 and TRBJ2-7; 7 bases are shared with TRBD1. The origin of this receptor is a female donor with breast cancer. Sequencing was carried out using naive CD4+ T cells sorted from blood. Subset specified: naive CD4+ T cells, CD4+CD45RA+CD25-. The CDR3 region has the DNA TGTGCCAGCAGGAAGATCAAGGGCAGGGGGACATACGAGCAGTACTTC. Translation gives CASRKIKGRGTYEQYF.